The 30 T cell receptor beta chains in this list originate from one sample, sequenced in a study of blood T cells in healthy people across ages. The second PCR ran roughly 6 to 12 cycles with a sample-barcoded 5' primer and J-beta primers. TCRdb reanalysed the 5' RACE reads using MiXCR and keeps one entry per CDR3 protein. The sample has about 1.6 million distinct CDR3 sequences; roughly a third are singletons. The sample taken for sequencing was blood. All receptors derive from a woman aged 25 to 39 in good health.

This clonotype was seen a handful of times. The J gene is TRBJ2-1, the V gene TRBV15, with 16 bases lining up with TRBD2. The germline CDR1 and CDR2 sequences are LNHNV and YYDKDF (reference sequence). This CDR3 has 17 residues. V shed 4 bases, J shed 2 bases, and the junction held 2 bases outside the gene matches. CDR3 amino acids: CATSTGTSGGAYNEQFF. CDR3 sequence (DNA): TGTGCCACCAGCACCGGGACTAGCGGGGGGGCCTACAATGAGCAGTTCTTC.

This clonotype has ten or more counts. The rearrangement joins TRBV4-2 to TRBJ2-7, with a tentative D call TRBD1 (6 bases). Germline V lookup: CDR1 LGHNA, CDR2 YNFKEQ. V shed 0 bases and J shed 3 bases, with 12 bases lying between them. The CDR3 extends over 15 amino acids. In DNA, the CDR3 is TGTGCCAGCAGCCAAGAGTACAGGGAGCACTACGAGCAGTACTTC. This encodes CASSQEYREHYEQYF.

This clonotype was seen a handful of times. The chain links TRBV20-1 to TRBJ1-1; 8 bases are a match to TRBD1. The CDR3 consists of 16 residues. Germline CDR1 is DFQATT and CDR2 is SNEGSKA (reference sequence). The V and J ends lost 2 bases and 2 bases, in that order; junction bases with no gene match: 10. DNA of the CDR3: TGCAGTGCTAGACGAGGACAGGGAAGAGGAAACACTGAAGCTTTCTTT. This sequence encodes CSARRGQGRGNTEAFF.

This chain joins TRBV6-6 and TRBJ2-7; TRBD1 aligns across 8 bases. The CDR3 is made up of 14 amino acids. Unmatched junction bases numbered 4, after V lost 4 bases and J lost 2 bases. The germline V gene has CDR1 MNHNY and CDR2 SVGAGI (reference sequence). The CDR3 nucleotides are TGTGCCAGCAGTTGTGGACAGGGCACCTACGAGCAGTACTTC. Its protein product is CASSCGQGTYEQYF.

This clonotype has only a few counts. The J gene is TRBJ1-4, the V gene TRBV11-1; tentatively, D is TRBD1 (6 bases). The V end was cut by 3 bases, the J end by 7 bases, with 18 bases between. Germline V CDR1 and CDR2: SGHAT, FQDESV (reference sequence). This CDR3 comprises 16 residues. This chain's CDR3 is CASSFADRTGGEKLFF. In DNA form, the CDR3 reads TGTGCCAGCAGCTTCGCCGACAGGACGGGGGGTGAAAAACTGTTTTTT.

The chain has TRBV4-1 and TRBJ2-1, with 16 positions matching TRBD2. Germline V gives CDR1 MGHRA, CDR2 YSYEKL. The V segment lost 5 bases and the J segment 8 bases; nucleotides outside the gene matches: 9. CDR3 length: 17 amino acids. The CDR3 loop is CASSAPGTSGGAHEQFF. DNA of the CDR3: TGCGCCAGCAGCGCGCCCGGGACTAGCGGGGGGGCCCATGAGCAGTTCTTC.

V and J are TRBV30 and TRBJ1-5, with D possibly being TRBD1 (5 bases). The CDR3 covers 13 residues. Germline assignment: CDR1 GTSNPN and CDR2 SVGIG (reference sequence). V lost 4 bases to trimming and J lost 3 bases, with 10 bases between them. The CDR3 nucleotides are TGTGCCTGGACAGGGAAAACCAATCAGCCCCAGCATTTT. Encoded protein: CAWTGKTNQPQHF.

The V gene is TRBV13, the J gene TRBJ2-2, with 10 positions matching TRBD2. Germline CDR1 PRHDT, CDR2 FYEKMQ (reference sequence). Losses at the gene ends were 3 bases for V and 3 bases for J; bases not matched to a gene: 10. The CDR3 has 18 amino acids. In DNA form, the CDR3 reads TGTGCCAGCAGCTTCGGTCTAGCGGGAGTCGTGGACACCGGGGAGCTGTTTTTT. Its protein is CASSFGLAGVVDTGELFF.

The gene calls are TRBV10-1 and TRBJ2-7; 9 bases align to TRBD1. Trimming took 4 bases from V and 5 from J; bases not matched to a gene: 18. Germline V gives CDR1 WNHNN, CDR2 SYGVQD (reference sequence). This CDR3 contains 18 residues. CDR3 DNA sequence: TGCGCCAGCAGTGGGGGGACAGGGCGAATCAAGGTTTGGAACGAGCAGTACTTC. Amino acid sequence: CASSGGTGRIKVWNEQYF.

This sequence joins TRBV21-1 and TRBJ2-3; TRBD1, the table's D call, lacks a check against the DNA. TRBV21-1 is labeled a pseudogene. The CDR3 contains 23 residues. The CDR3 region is CASSKKCGFRDRGRSYDGNTQYF. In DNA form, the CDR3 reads TGTGCCAGCAGCAAAAAGTGTGGGTTCAGAGACAGGGGGCGATCGTACGATGGGAATACGCAGTATTTT.

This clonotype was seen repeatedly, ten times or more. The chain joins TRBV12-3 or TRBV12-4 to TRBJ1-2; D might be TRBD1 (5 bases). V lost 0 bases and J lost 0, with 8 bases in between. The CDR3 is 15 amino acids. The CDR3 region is CASSLAGVPNYGYTF. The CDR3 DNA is TGTGCCAGCAGTTTAGCAGGGGTACCTAACTATGGCTACACCTTC.

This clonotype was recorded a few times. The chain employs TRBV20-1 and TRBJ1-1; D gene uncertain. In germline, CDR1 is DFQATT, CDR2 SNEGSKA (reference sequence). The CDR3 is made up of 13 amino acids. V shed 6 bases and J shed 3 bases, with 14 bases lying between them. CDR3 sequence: CSAPFDKYTEAFF. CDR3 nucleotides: TGCAGTGCCCCCTTCGACAAATACACTGAAGCTTTCTTT.

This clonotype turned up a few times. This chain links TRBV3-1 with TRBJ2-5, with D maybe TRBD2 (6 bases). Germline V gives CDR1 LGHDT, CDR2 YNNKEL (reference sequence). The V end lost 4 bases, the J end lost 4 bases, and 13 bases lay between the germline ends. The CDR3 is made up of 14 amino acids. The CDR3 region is CASSRAGGLETQYF. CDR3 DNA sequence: TGTGCCAGCAGCCGAGCTGGGGGGTTAGAGACCCAGTACTTC.

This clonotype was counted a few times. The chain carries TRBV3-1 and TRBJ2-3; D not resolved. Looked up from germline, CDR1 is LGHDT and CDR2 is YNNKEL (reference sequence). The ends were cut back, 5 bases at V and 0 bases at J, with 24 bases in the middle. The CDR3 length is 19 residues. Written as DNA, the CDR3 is TGTGCCAGCAGCGAATCCAAAGGCTTCTGGGCGGATAGCACAGATACGCAGTATTTT. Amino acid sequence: CASSESKGFWADSTDTQYF.

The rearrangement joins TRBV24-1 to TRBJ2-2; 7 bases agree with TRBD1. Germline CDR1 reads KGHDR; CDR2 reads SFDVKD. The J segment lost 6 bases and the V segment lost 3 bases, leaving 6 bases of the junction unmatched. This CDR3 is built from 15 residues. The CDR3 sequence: CATSDPQGEPGELFF. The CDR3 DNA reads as TGTGCCACCAGTGATCCGCAGGGGGAGCCCGGGGAGCTGTTTTTT.

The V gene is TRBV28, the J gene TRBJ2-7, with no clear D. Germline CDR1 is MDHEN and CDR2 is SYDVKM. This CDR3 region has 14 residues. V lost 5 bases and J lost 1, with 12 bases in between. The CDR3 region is CASSPVVSSYEQYF. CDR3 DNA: TGTGCCAGCAGTCCCGTGGTGAGTTCCTACGAGCAGTACTTC.

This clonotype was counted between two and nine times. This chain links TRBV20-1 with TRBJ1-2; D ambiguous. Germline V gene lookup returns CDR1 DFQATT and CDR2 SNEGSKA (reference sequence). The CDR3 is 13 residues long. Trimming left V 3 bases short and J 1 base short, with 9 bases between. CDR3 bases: TGCAGTGCTAGGGCAGGCCATAACTATGGCTACACCTTC. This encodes CSARAGHNYGYTF.

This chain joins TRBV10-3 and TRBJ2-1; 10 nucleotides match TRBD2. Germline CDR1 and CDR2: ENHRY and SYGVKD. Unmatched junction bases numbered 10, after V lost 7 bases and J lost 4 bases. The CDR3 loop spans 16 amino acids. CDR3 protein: CAINQRGGGEYNEQFF. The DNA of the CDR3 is TGTGCCATCAATCAGCGGGGGGGCGGGGAATACAATGAGCAGTTCTTC.

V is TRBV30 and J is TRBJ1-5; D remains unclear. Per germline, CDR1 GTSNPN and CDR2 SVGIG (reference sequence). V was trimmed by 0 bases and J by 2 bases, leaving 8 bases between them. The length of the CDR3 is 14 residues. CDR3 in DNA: TGTGCCTGGAGTGTATTGAATGGCAATCAGCCCCAGCATTTT. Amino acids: CAWSVLNGNQPQHF.

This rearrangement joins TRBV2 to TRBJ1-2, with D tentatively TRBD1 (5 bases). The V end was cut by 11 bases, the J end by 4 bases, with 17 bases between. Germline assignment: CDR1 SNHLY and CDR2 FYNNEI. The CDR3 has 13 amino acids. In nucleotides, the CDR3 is TGTGCCCACCTTTGGAGGGGATCCTATGGCTACACCTTC. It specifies CAHLWRGSYGYTF.

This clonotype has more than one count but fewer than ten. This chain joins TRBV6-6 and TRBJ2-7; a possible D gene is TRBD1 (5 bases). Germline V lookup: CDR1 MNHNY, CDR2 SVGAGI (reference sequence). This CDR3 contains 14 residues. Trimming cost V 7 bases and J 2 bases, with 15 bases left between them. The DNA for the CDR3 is TGTGCCAGCAAGGGGAATACTTCCCCCTACGAGCAGTACTTC. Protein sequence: CASKGNTSPYEQYF.

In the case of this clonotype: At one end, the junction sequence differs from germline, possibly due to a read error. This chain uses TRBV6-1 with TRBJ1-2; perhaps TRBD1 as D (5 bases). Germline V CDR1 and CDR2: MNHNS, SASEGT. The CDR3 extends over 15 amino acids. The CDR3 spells CAGSPQTAINYGYTF. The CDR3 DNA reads TGTGCCGGCAGTCCTCAGACAGCGATTAACTATGGCTACACCTTC.

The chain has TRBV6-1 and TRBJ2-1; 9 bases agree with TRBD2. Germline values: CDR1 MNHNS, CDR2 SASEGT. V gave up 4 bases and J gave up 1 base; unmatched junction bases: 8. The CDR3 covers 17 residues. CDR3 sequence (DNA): TGTGCCAGCAGTGGGAACCCCCTAGCGGGATCCTACAATGAGCAGTTCTTC. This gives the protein CASSGNPLAGSYNEQFF.

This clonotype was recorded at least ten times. The chain's CDR3 is CSARGGAEQYF. The CDR3, as DNA: TGCAGTGCTAGAGGGGGCGCCGAGCAGTACTTC. The chain links TRBV20-1 to TRBJ2-7; possible D gene TRBD1, 5 bases. The V end lost 1 base, the J end lost 6 bases, and 7 bases lay between the germline ends. Germline lookup yields CDR1 DFQATT and CDR2 SNEGSKA (reference sequence). The CDR3 runs 11 residues.

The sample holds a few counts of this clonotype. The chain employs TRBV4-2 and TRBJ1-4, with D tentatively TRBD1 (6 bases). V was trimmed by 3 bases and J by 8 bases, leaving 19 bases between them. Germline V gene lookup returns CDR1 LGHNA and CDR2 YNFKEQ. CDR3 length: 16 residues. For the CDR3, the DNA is TGTGCCAGCAGCCAGCCAAGGACAGCGACGGGGGAAAAACTGTTTTTT. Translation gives CASSQPRTATGEKLFF.

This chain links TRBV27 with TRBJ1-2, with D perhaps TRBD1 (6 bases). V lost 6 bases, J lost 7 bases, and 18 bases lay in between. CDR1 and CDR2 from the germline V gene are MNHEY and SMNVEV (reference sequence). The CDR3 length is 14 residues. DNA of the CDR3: TGTGCCAGCAGGCCCCAAACAGGGTACTTTGGCTACACCTTC. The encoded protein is CASRPQTGYFGYTF.

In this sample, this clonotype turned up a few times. In DNA, the CDR3 is TGTGCCAGCATTGAACTGGCGGGGAGCTCCTACAATGAGCAGTTCTTC. It encodes CASIELAGSSYNEQFF. The J gene is TRBJ2-1, the V gene TRBV7-2, with TRBD2 as a possible D gene (6 bases). The CDR3 has 16 residues. The V end was cut by 7 bases, the J end by 0 bases, with 16 bases between. The germline gives CDR1 SGHTA, CDR2 FQGNSA.

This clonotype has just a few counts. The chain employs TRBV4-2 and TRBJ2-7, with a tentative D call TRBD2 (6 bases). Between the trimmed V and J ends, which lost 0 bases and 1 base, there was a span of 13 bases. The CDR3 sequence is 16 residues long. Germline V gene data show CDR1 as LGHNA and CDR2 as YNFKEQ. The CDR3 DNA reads TGTGCCAGCAGCCAAGATACCTCGGGGGAATCCTACGAGCAGTACTTC. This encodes CASSQDTSGESYEQYF.

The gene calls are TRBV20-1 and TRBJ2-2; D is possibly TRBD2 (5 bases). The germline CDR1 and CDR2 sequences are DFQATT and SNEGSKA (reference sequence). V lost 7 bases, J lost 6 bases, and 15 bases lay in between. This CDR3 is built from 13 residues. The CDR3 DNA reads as TGCAGTGTAACTCGGGGTTGGTCCGGGGAGCTGTTTTTT. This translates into CSVTRGWSGELFF.

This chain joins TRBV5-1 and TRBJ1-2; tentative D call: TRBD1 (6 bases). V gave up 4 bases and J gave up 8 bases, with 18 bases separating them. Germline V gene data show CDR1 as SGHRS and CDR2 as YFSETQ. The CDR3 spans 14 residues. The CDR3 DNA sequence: TGCGCCAGCAGCCCAGAACCACAGGGAAGGGGCTACACCTTC. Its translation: CASSPEPQGRGYTF.